The 23 T cell receptor beta chains presented below share a single source sample, sequenced in a study of OX40 agonist ivuxolimab in advanced cancers. This table comes from immunoSEQ multiplex PCR, and its TCRdb copy is limited to in-frame clones, with some not included. The data contain 37,000 or so clones, 74% of them singletons. The sequencing used CD4+ or CD8+ T cells sorted from blood, collected in a trial of the OX40 agonist ivuxolimab. The receptor source for this set is an adult with an advanced solid tumor such as melanoma, head and neck, liver or kidney cancer.

This chain links TRBV27 with TRBJ2-7; unclear D gene. V was cut by 3 bases and J by 7 bases, with 13 bases left in between. Germline CDR1 MNHEY, CDR2 SMNVEV (reference sequence). There are 13 residues in the CDR3. This chain's CDR3 is CASSFGRPLEQYF. CDR3 sequence (DNA): TGTGCCAGCAGTTTCGGGCGGCCGTTGGAGCAGTACTTC.

The genes are TRBV11-3 and TRBJ1-6; D may be TRBD1 (6 bases). V was shortened by 5 bases and J by 5 bases, with 10 bases between the two germline ends. Germline loops: CDR1 SGHNT, CDR2 YENEEA. The CDR3 runs 14 residues. The CDR3 sequence is CASSRGADNSPLHF. The CDR3 DNA follows: TGTGCCAGCAGCCGGGGGGCTGATAATTCACCCCTCCACTTT.

Only one count was recorded for this clone. This rearrangement joins TRBV9 to TRBJ2-3, with D possibly called TRBD1 or TRBD2 (5 bases each). V was pared by 0 bases and J by 2 bases, with 10 bases between. CDR3 length: 15 amino acids. Germline assignment: CDR1 SGDLS and CDR2 YYNGEE. The CDR3 coding sequence is TGTGCCAGCAGCGTAGGTCCGGGGCCCACAGATACGCAGTATTTT. Protein sequence: CASSVGPGPTDTQYF.

There are a few counts of this clone. The chain is built from TRBV11-2 and TRBJ1-3; no clear D gene. V was shortened by 7 bases and J by 4 bases, with 8 bases between the two germline ends. The CDR3 is 12 amino acids. Germline-derived CDR1 and CDR2 are SGHAT and FQNNGV. DNA of the CDR3: TGTGCCAGCACCCTGGGCGGAAACACCATATATTTT. Encoded protein: CASTLGGNTIYF.

The chain employs TRBV7-3 and TRBJ1-5; D is possibly TRBD1 (5 bases). The CDR3 length is 16 residues. CDR1 and CDR2 from the germline V gene are SGHTA and FQGTGA. Trimming left V 1 base short and J 7 bases short, with 17 bases between. DNA of the CDR3: TGTGCCAGCAGCTTAATGCGGGGCCCCTCTCGACAGCCCCAGCATTTT. It specifies CASSLMRGPSRQPQHF.

V usage is TRBV4-2 and J usage is TRBJ2-1; 10 positions agree with TRBD2. V shed 0 bases, J shed 4 bases, and the junction held 3 bases outside the gene matches. The CDR3 spans 16 residues. The germline V gene has CDR1 LGHNA and CDR2 YNFKEQ. CDR3 nucleotide sequence: TGTGCCAGCAGCCAAGATCGGACTAGCGGATACAATGAGCAGTTCTTC. Amino acids: CASSQDRTSGYNEQFF.

The chain combines TRBV7-9 with TRBJ2-7; D uncertain. This CDR3 is built from 13 residues. The germline CDR1 and CDR2 sequences are SEHNR and FQNEAQ (reference sequence). Trimming took off 3 bases at V and 2 bases at J, with 8 bases between the two ends. The CDR3 sequence: CASSLQGPYEQYF. Written as DNA, the CDR3 is TGTGCCAGCAGCTTGCAAGGTCCCTACGAGCAGTACTTC. The full variable domain, its missing parts supplied by reference TRBV7-9 and TRBJ2-7, is DTGVSQNPRHKITKRGQNVTFRCDPISEHNRLYWYRQTLGQGPEFLTYFQNEAQLEKSRLLSDRFSAERPKGSFSTLEIQRTEQGDSAMYLCASSLQGPYEQYFGPGTRLTVT.

This chain connects TRBV5-4 to TRBJ2-2, with D perhaps being TRBD1 or TRBD2 (5 bases each). Germline assignment: CDR1 SGHNT and CDR2 YYREEE (reference sequence). The CDR3 is 15 residues long. The V end lost 8 bases, the J end lost 3 bases, and 17 bases lay between the germline ends. The CDR3 reads CASSEGLGYTGELFF. CDR3 DNA: TGTGCCAGTAGTGAGGGGTTAGGATACACCGGGGAGCTGTTTTTT.

The chain uses TRBV5-1 and TRBJ1-3, with a possible D match to TRBD1 (5 bases). The CDR3 is 15 residues long. Trimming shortened V by 4 bases and J by 0 bases, and 11 bases separated the two germline ends. The germline V gene encodes CDR1 SGHRS and CDR2 YFSETQ. CDR3 in amino acids: CASSRGVHSGNTIYF. The CDR3 region has the DNA TGCGCCAGCAGCAGAGGGGTCCACTCTGGAAACACCATATATTTT.

This clone was counted many times. This chain links TRBV29-1 with TRBJ1-2; 7 positions agree with TRBD1. Germline values: CDR1 SQVTM, CDR2 ANQGSEA. The V gene end was trimmed by 6 bases and the J gene end by 0 bases; junction bases not matched to a gene: 13. The CDR3 spans 16 residues. CDR3 DNA: TGCAGCGTCCTCCGGGACAGCTCCCGAACTAACTATGGCTACACCTTC. Translated: CSVLRDSSRTNYGYTF.

The genes are TRBV5-6 and TRBJ2-3; 9 bases are a match to TRBD2. V lost 3 bases, J lost 8 bases, and 7 bases stayed unmatched. This CDR3 is 14 amino acids long. Germline CDR1 is SGHDT and CDR2 is YYEEEE. CDR3 bases: TGTGCCAGCAGCTACGGCGGGGGGGCAGTTACGCAGTATTTT. This encodes CASSYGGGAVTQYF.

The chain combines TRBV2 with TRBJ1-2; D not resolved. This CDR3 spans 12 amino acids. Deletions cut 6 bases from V and 4 bases from J, with 9 bases between. Germline loops: CDR1 SNHLY, CDR2 FYNNEI. Written as DNA, the CDR3 is TGTGCCAGCAGGACGGACGGCTATGGCTACACCTTC. Its protein is CASRTDGYGYTF.

This clone was found a few times. This chain connects TRBV19 to TRBJ1-2; D may be TRBD1 (6 bases). The CDR3 sequence is 13 residues long. V was shortened by 7 bases and J by 5 bases, with 14 bases between the two germline ends. In germline, CDR1 is LNHDA, CDR2 SQIVND (reference sequence). CDR3 in DNA: TGTGCCAGTACTCGGGGGGCAGAATATGGCTACACCTTC. The encoded protein is CASTRGAEYGYTF.

This clone turned up a few times. The chain joins TRBV6-9 to TRBJ1-1, with D unclear. Looked up from germline, CDR1 is MNHGY and CDR2 is SVAAGI. Trimming removed 0 bases at V and 1 base at J, with 12 bases between. CDR3 length: 16 residues. The CDR3: CASSYSVSRKNTEAFF. The CDR3 DNA reads TGTGCCAGCAGTTATTCGGTCTCCAGGAAGAACACTGAAGCTTTCTTT.

The V and J genes are TRBV5-1 and TRBJ1-4; a weak D match, TRBD1 (6 bases). V was trimmed by 4 bases and J by 5 bases, leaving 12 bases between them. This CDR3 is built from 14 residues. Germline loops: CDR1 SGHRS, CDR2 YFSETQ. The CDR3 loop reads CASSAGQRNEKLFF. The CDR3 coding sequence is TGCGCCAGCAGCGCTGGACAGAGAAATGAAAAACTGTTTTTT.

The sample holds one count of this clone. The same CDR3 can be traced to other DNA sequences in this sample. The chain is built from TRBV2 and TRBJ2-3; 9 bases line up with TRBD2. Unmatched junction bases numbered 7, after V lost 7 bases and J lost 5 bases. This CDR3 region has 14 residues. Germline CDR1 and CDR2: SNHLY and FYNNEI. The CDR3 nucleotides are TGTGCCAGCAACCGCCTAGCGGGGAAAGATACGCAGTATTTT. Its protein product is CASNRLAGKDTQYF.

This chain's CDR3 is CATMDRGTYEQYV. The CDR3 DNA sequence: TGTGCCACGATGGACAGGGGAACATACGAGCAGTACGTC. This rearrangement joins TRBV5-4 to TRBJ2-7; 9 nucleotides match TRBD1. The J segment lost 4 bases and the V segment lost 9 bases, leaving 8 bases of the junction unmatched. This CDR3 is 13 amino acids long. Germline CDR1 reads SGHNT; CDR2 reads YYREEE (reference sequence).

This CDR3 is CASSSRQGSNTEAFF. For the CDR3, the DNA is TGTGCCAGTAGTAGTCGACAGGGGTCCAACACTGAAGCTTTCTTT. The chain couples TRBV19 to TRBJ1-1, with 8 bases that match TRBD1. Germline V lookup: CDR1 LNHDA, CDR2 SQIVND (reference sequence). Trimming took 4 bases from V and 2 from J; bases not matched to a gene: 6. This CDR3 spans 15 amino acids.

CDR3 loop: CAWSVFGGLRNTIYF. CDR3 sequence (DNA): TGTGCCTGGAGTGTATTTGGGGGGTTGAGAAACACCATATATTTT. The chain combines TRBV30 with TRBJ1-3; perhaps TRBD1 as D (5 bases). The germline gives CDR1 GTSNPN, CDR2 SVGIG (reference sequence). V lost 0 bases and J 5 bases, leaving 14 bases between the germline ends. The CDR3 is 15 amino acids.

The CDR3 protein is CARGQGAFYEQFF. In DNA form, the CDR3 reads TGCGCCAGGGGACAGGGGGCTTTCTATGAGCAGTTCTTC. The V call is TRBV23-1, the J call TRBJ2-1, with TRBD1 identical over 12 bases. TRBV23-1 is flagged as an ORF with uncertain function. This CDR3 is 13 amino acids long. V trimming: 9 bases; J trimming: 8 bases; junction bases outside the gene matches: 5.

This chain links TRBV7-2 with TRBJ2-5; D remains ambiguous. Per the germline V gene, CDR1 is SGHTA and CDR2 is FQGNSA. Trimming took off 5 bases at V and 1 base at J, with 2 bases between the two ends. The CDR3 consists of 11 residues. The CDR3 DNA follows: TGTGCCAGCAGCCCCCAAGAGACCCAGTACTTC. This codes for CASSPQETQYF. The variable domain in full, with the rest retrieved from reference TRBV7-2 and TRBJ2-5, is GAGVSQSPSNKVTEKGKDVELRCDPISGHTALYWYRQSLGQGLEFLIYFQGNSAPDKSGLPSDRFSAERTGGSVSTLTIQRTQQEDSAVYLCASSPQETQYFGPGTRLLVL.

The CDR3 region has the DNA TGTGCCAGCAACCAAATGGACGTCTATAATTCACCCCTCCACTTT. This gives the protein CASNQMDVYNSPLHF. The genes are TRBV5-5 and TRBJ1-6; the D is unclear. The CDR3 spans 15 residues. Trimming took off 6 bases at V and 3 bases at J, with 13 bases between the two ends. Germline loops: CDR1 SGHKS, CDR2 YYEKEE (reference sequence).

This CDR3 is CASSSRDRGSYEQYF. The CDR3 DNA reads TGTGCCAGTAGTAGCCGGGACAGGGGTTCCTACGAGCAGTACTTC. The chain links TRBV19 to TRBJ2-7, with TRBD1 matching over 10 bases. The germline V gene has CDR1 LNHDA and CDR2 SQIVND (reference sequence). The length of the CDR3 is 15 residues. V lost 4 bases to trimming and J lost 1 base; unmatched junction nucleotides: 4.